The sequence of this TCR beta chain was determined in a study of Graves' ophthalmopathy and Graves' hyperthyroidism. The study amplified TCR beta CDR3 regions using RNA transcripts. HTBI primers served in a first-round RT-PCR, which a second-round multiplex PCR followed. One entry per CDR3 protein results from TCRdb running MiXCR on the multiplex PCR reads. The sample contains 350,000 or so distinct CDR3 sequences, roughly 17% of which appear only once. This clonotype was counted only a few times. Its specificity is unknown. CDR3 length: 14 amino acids. V was cut by 2 bases and J by 0 bases, with 7 bases left in between. Findings and caveats of the study: Using a 13-signature model, the authors split ophthalmopathy from stable hyperthyroidism, with about 90% sensitivity and roughly 80% specificity.

The chain uses TRBV12-3 or TRBV12-4 and TRBJ1-1; D ambiguous. Sequencing was done on a sample of peripheral blood. This TCR was sampled from an adult man with Graves' ophthalmopathy. The CDR3 reads CASSLTEMNTEAFF. Here the CDR3 DNA reads TGTGCCAGCAGTTTAACAGAGATGAACACTGAAGCTTTCTTT.